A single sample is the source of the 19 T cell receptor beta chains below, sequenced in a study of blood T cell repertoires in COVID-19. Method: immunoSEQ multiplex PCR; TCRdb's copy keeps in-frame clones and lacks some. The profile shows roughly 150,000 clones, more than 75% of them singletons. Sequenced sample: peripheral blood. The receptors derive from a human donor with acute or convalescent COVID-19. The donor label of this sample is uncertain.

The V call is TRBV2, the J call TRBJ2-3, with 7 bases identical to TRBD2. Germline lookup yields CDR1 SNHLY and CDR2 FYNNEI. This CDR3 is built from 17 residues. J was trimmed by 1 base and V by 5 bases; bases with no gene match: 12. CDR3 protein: CASSQSWDYPGTDTQYF. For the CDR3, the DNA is TGTGCCAGCAGTCAGTCTTGGGACTACCCGGGCACAGATACGCAGTATTTT.

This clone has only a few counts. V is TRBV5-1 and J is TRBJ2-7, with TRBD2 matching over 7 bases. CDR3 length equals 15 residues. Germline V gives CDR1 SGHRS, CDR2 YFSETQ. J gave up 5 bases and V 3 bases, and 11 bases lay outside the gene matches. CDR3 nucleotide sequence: TGCGCCAGCAGCTCTACCCTGGGAGGGCCCCACGAGCAGTACTTC. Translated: CASSSTLGGPHEQYF.

The CDR3 DNA reads as TGTGCCAGCAGCTTAGAGACAGCCTACGAGCAGTACTTC. It yields the protein CASSLETAYEQYF. The rearrangement links TRBV7-2 to TRBJ2-7; the D gene is possibly TRBD1 (5 bases). Trimming stripped 1 base from V and 2 bases from J, with 6 bases between. Per the germline V gene, CDR1 is SGHTA and CDR2 is FQGNSA. The CDR3 consists of 13 residues.

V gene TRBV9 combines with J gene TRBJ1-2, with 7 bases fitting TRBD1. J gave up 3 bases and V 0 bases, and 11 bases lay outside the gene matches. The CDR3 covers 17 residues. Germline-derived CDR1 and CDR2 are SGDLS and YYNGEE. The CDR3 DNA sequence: TGTGCCAGCAGCGTAGGAGCCAGGGACAGTGGGGACTATGGCTACACCTTC. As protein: CASSVGARDSGDYGYTF.

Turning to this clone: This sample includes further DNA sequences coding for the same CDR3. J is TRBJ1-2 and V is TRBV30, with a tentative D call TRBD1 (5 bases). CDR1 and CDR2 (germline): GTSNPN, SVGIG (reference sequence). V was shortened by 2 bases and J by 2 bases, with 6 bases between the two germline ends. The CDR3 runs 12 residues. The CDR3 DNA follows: TGTGCCTGGAGTAGACAGAACTATGGCTACACCTTC. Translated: CAWSRQNYGYTF. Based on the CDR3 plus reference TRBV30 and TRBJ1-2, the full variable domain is SQTIHQWPATLVQPVGSPLSLECTVEGTSNPNLYWYRQAAGRGLQLLFYSVGIGQISSEVPQNLSASRPQDRQFILSSKKLLLSDSGFYLCAWSRQNYGYTFGSGTRLTVV.

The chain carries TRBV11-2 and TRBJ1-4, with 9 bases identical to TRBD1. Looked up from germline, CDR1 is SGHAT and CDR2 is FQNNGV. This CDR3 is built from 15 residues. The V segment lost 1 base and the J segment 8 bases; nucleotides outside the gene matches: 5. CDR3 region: CASSLGDRAVEKLFF. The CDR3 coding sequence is TGTGCCAGCAGCTTAGGGGACAGGGCGGTGGAAAAACTGTTTTTT.

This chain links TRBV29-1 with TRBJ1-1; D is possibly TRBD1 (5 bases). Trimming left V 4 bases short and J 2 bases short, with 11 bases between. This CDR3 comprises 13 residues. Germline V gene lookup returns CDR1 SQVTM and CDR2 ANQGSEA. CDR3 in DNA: TGCAGCGTTGCAGGGTACTTTAACACTGAAGCTTTCTTT. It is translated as CSVAGYFNTEAFF.

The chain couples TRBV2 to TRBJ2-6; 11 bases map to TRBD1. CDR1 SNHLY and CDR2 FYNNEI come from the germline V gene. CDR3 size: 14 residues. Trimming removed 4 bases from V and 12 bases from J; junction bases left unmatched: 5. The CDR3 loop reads CASSALGTGGVLTF. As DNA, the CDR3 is TGTGCCAGCAGTGCTCTCGGGACAGGGGGCGTCCTGACTTTC.

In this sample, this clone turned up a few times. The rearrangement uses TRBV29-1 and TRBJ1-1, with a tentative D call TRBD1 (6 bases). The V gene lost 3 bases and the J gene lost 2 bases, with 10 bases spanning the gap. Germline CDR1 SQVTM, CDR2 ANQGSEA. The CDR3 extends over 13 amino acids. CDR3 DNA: TGCAGCGTTGACCGACAGGAAAACACTGAAGCTTTCTTT. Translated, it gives CSVDRQENTEAFF.

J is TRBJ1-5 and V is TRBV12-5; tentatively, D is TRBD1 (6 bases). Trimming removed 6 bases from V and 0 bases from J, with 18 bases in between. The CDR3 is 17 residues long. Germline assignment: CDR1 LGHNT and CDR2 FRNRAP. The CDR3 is CASGIGTNFYSNQPQHF. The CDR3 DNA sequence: TGTGCTAGTGGCATCGGGACAAATTTTTATAGCAATCAGCCCCAGCATTTT.

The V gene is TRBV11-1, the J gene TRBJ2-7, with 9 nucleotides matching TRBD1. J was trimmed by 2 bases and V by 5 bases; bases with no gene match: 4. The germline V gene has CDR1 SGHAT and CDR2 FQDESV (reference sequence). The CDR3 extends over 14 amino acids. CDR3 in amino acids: CASSPRTGAYEQYF. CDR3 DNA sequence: TGTGCCAGCAGCCCAAGGACAGGGGCCTACGAGCAGTACTTC.

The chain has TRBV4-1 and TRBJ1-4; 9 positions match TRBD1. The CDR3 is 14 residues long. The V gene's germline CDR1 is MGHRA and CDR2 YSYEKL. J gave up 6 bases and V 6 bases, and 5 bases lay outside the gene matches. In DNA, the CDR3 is TGCGCCAGCAGTCCCGGGACAGGGTATGAAAAACTGTTTTTT. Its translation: CASSPGTGYEKLFF.

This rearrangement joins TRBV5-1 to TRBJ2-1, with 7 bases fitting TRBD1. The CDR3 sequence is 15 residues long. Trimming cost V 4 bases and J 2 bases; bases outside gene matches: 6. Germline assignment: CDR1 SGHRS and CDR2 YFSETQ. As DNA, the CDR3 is TGCGCCAGCAGCAACCTCCAGGGGGCCTACAATGAGCAGTTCTTC. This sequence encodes CASSNLQGAYNEQFF.

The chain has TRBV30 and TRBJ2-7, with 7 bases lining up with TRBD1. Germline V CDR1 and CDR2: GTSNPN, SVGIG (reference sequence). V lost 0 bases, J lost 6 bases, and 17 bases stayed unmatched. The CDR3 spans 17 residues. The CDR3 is CAWSVGKGGQRGLEQYF. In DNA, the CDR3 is TGTGCCTGGAGTGTAGGGAAAGGGGGACAGAGGGGGCTCGAGCAGTACTTC. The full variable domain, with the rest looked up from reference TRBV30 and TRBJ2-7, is SQTIHQWPATLVQPVGSPLSLECTVEGTSNPNLYWYRQAAGRGLQLLFYSVGIGQISSEVPQNLSASRPQDRQFILSSKKLLLSDSGFYLCAWSVGKGGQRGLEQYFGPGTRLTVT.

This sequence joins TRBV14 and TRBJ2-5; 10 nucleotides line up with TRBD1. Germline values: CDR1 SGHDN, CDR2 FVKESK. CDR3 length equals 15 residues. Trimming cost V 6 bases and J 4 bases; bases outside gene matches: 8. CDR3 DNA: TGTGCCAGCAGTAAACCGGGACAGGGGAGAGAGACCCAGTACTTC. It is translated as CASSKPGQGRETQYF.

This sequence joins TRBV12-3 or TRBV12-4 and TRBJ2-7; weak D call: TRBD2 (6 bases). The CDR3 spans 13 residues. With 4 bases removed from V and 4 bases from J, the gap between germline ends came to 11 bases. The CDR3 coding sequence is TGTGCCAGCAGTTGGGAGGACGGGTACGAGCAGTACTTC. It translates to CASSWEDGYEQYF.

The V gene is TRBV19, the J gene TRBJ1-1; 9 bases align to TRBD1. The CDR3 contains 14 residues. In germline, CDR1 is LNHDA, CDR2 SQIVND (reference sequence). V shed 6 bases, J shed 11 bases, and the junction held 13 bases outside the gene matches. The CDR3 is CASSSPGTGRWAFF. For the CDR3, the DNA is TGTGCCAGTAGCAGTCCCGGGACAGGGAGATGGGCTTTCTTT. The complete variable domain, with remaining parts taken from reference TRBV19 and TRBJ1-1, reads DGGITQSPKYLFRKEGQNVTLSCEQNLNHDAMYWYRQDPGQGLRLIYYSQIVNDFQKGDIAEGYSVSREKKESFPLTVTSAQKNPTAFYLCASSSPGTGRWAFFGQGTRLTVV.

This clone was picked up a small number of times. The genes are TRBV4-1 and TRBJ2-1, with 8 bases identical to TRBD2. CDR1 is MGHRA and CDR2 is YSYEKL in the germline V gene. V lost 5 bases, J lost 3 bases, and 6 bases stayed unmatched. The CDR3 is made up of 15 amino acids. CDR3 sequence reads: CASSAPGGLYNEQFF. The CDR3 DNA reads TGCGCCAGCAGCGCACCGGGGGGGCTCTACAATGAGCAGTTCTTC.

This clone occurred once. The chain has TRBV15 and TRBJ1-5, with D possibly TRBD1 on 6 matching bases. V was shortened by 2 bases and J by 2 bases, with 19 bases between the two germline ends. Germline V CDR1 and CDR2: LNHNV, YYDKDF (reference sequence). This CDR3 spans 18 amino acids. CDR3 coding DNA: TGTGCCACCAGCAGATCCCAACCAGGGGCCCGAGGCAATCAGCCCCAGCATTTT. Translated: CATSRSQPGARGNQPQHF.